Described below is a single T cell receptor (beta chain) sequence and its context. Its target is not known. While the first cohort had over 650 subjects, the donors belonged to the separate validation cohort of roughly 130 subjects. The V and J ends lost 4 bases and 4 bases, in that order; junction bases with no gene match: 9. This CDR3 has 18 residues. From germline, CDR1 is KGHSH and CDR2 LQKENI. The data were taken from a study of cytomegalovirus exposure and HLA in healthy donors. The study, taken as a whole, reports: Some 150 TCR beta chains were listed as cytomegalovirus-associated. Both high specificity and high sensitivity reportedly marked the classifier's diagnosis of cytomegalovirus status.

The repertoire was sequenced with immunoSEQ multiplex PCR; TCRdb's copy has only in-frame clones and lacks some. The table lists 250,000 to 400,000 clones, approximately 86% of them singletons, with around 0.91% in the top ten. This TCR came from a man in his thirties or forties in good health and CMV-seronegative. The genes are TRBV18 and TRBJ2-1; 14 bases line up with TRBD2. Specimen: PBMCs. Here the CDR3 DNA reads TGTGCCAGCTCACGCGGGACTAGCGGGGGACACAATTACAATGAGCAGTTCTTC. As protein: CASSRGTSGGHNYNEQFF.